The 21 T cell receptor beta chains below come from one sample, sequenced in a study of blood T cells in healthy people across ages. Primed by a sample-barcoded 5' primer and a J-beta primer mix, a second PCR proceeded for about 7 to 11 cycles. TCRdb processed the 5' RACE reads anew with MiXCR; each CDR3 protein has one entry. This sample yields roughly 1.6 million distinct CDR3 sequences, of which approximately 32% are seen a single time; around 10% belongs to the top ten. Sequenced sample: blood. The source of these receptors is a woman in her 30s in good health.

V usage is TRBV3-1 and J usage is TRBJ2-3; 7 bases agree with TRBD2. Germline V CDR1 and CDR2: LGHDT, YNNKEL (reference sequence). After removal of 0 bases from V and 8 bases from J, the junction contained 2 bases not matched to a gene. The length of the CDR3 is 13 residues. CDR3 in DNA: TGTGCCAGCAGCCAAGATGTAGCGGGTACGCAGTATTTT. It translates to CASSQDVAGTQYF.

This clonotype was seen more than once but under ten times. The rearrangement joins TRBV7-2 to TRBJ2-5; TRBD2 agrees at 7 bases. The CDR3 contains 16 residues. The J segment lost 5 bases and the V segment lost 5 bases, leaving 14 bases of the junction unmatched. Germline CDR1 SGHTA, CDR2 FQGNSA. DNA for the CDR3: TGTGCCAGCAGCCAAAATCTAGGCGGGAGTAGGGAGACCCAGTACTTC. Translating it yields CASSQNLGGSRETQYF.

Note on this clonotype: At one end the junction does not follow the germline gene, possibly because of a read error. The chain carries TRBV28 and TRBJ1-1; 11 bases match TRBD1. From germline, CDR1 is MDHEN and CDR2 SYDVKM. The CDR3 consists of 17 residues. The CDR3: CASSQPGQGAKNTGAFF. CDR3 bases: TGTGCCAGCAGTCAACCCGGACAGGGGGCAAAAAACACTGGAGCTTTCTTT.

The CDR3 sequence is CASSEAIPGGDEQFF. CDR3 coding DNA: TGTGCCAGCAGTGAAGCCATCCCCGGGGGGGATGAGCAGTTCTTC. The V and J genes are TRBV6-1 and TRBJ2-1, with 8 bases lining up with TRBD2. J was trimmed by 8 bases and V by 0 bases; bases with no gene match: 6. The CDR3 contains 15 residues. In germline, CDR1 is MNHNS, CDR2 SASEGT.

This clonotype was picked up many times. The chain uses TRBV29-1 and TRBJ2-4; D is unresolved. Trimming removed 5 bases from V and 1 base from J, with 9 bases in between. CDR1 and CDR2 (germline): SQVTM, ANQGSEA. CDR3 length equals 13 residues. CDR3 sequence reads: CSVQVQAKNIQYF. CDR3 coding DNA: TGCAGCGTTCAGGTTCAGGCCAAAAACATTCAGTACTTC.

About this clonotype itself: The junction and the germline gene differ at one end; a read error may be behind it. This chain connects TRBV4-2 to TRBJ2-7, with 12 bases that match TRBD2. CDR3 size: 15 residues. In germline, CDR1 is LGHNA, CDR2 YNFKEQ. CDR3: CAGSRVGTSGSEQYF. The CDR3 nucleotides read TGTGCCGGCAGCCGAGTAGGGACTAGCGGGTCCGAGCAGTACTTC.

This chain connects TRBV15 to TRBJ2-7; 7 bases are a match to TRBD1. The ends lost 4 bases at V and 3 bases at J; junction bases unmatched: 6. The germline gives CDR1 LNHNV, CDR2 YYDKDF (reference sequence). The CDR3 is 14 residues long. CDR3 loop: CATSIDRDGYEQYF. CDR3 nucleotides: TGTGCCACCAGCATAGACAGGGACGGCTACGAGCAGTACTTC. Full variable domain (missing parts from reference TRBV15 and TRBJ2-7): DAMVIQNPRYQVTQFGKPVTLSCSQTLNHNVMYWYQQKSSQAPKLLFHYYDKDFNNEADTPDNFQSRRPNTSFCFLDIRSPGLGDTAMYLCATSIDRDGYEQYFGPGTRLTVT.

This clonotype was picked up a small number of times. V is TRBV6-6 and J is TRBJ2-3, with 9 bases lining up with TRBD1. CDR3 length equals 16 residues. The germline CDR1 and CDR2 sequences are MNHNY and SVGAGI (reference sequence). Unmatched junction bases numbered 10, after V lost 2 bases and J lost 7 bases. The CDR3 reads CASSYSPGTGINTQYF. Here the CDR3 DNA reads TGTGCCAGCAGTTACAGTCCGGGGACAGGGATCAATACGCAGTATTTT.

This clonotype came up a few times. This chain joins TRBV5-1 and TRBJ1-5, with TRBD1 matching 7 bases. This CDR3 has 15 residues. Per germline, CDR1 SGHRS and CDR2 YFSETQ. Trimming at V came to 0 bases and at J to 7 bases, leaving 7 bases not matched to a gene. DNA of the CDR3: TGCGCCAGCAGCTTGGAAGGGGGCCGGGAGCAGCCCCAGCATTTT. It codes for CASSLEGGREQPQHF.

This clonotype was found a few times. This sequence joins TRBV11-2 and TRBJ2-1, with TRBD2 matching 7 bases. The junction had 10 bases not matched to a gene; V was cut back by 5 bases and J by 3 bases. This CDR3 has 16 residues. Looked up from germline, CDR1 is SGHAT and CDR2 is FQNNGV. This CDR3 is CASSPRFAGDYNEQFF. The CDR3 DNA reads as TGTGCCAGCAGCCCCCGGTTTGCGGGGGACTACAATGAGCAGTTCTTC.

V usage is TRBV3-1 and J usage is TRBJ2-1, with TRBD2 matching 14 bases. The ends lost 1 base at V and 9 bases at J; junction bases unmatched: 8. The CDR3 is 17 amino acids. Germline lookup yields CDR1 LGHDT and CDR2 YNNKEL (reference sequence). CDR3 region: CASSQGTSGRRGGEQFF. For the CDR3, the DNA is TGTGCCAGCAGCCAAGGGACTAGCGGGAGGAGGGGCGGTGAGCAGTTCTTC.

In this sample, this clonotype turned up a few times. The gene calls are TRBV6-1 and TRBJ2-5, with 7 bases matching TRBD1. The DNA end is a closer match to TRBJ2-7, so the J assignment may be wrong. This CDR3 is 17 amino acids long. The germline V gene encodes CDR1 MNHNS and CDR2 SASEGT. CDR3 region: CASSPRFYRDSYYEQYF. CDR3 bases: TGTGCCAGCAGCCCAAGGTTTTACCGGGACAGCTACTACGAGCAGTACTTC.

The CDR3 DNA reads as TGTGCCAGCAGTTTTAAACCCGGGACAGGGGATAGGAGCACTGAAGCTTTCTTT. Encoded protein: CASSFKPGTGDRSTEAFF. The chain links TRBV2 to TRBJ1-1; 10 bases agree with TRBD1. CDR3 length equals 18 residues. After removal of 5 bases from V and 4 bases from J, the junction contained 16 bases not matched to a gene. CDR1 and CDR2 (germline): SNHLY, FYNNEI.

Notes on this clonotype: One base away lies a much larger clone, so this may be a sequencing read error. As the CDR3 is not closed by the conserved phenylalanine or tryptophan, this likely results from a read error. The CDR3 reads CASSLASGNYNEQFV. CDR3 coding DNA: TGTGCCAGCAGTTTGGCTAGCGGGAACTACAATGAGCAGTTCGTC. The rearrangement uses TRBV12-3 or TRBV12-4 and TRBJ2-1; 9 nucleotides align to TRBD2. After removal of 3 bases from V and 3 bases from J, the junction contained 3 bases not matched to a gene. The CDR3 spans 15 residues.

Here the CDR3 reads CSAGRGSYVQYF. CDR3 sequence (DNA): TGCAGTGCTGGTCGGGGTTCCTACGTGCAGTACTTC. This sequence joins TRBV20-1 and TRBJ2-4, with D possibly matching TRBD2 (5 bases). CDR3 length equals 12 residues. Trimming pared 5 bases from V and 13 bases from J, leaving 18 bases between. The germline V gene encodes CDR1 DFQATT and CDR2 SNEGSKA (reference sequence).

This clonotype appeared many times. The V gene is TRBV12-3 or TRBV12-4, the J gene TRBJ2-3; TRBD2 matches at 14 bases. The CDR3 length is 19 residues. The V segment lost 5 bases and the J segment 0 bases; nucleotides outside the gene matches: 10. The CDR3 DNA reads TGTGCCAGCAGTAACCGACTAGCGGGGGGGCGCGGGAGCACAGATACGCAGTATTTT. It yields the protein CASSNRLAGGRGSTDTQYF.

This clonotype appeared a few times. The chain has TRBV6-2 or TRBV6-3 and TRBJ2-5, with 7 nucleotides matching TRBD1. The V and J ends lost 6 bases and 5 bases, in that order; junction bases with no gene match: 9. Per the germline V gene, CDR1 is MNHEY and CDR2 is SVGEGT. This CDR3 is built from 14 residues. The CDR3 DNA reads as TGTGCCAGCAGCCGCCCGGGCAGGGGGGAGACCCAGTACTTC. It yields the protein CASSRPGRGETQYF.

The V and J genes are TRBV6-2 or TRBV6-3 and TRBJ1-5, with a weak D call TRBD1 (5 bases). CDR1 MNHEY and CDR2 SVGEGT come from the germline V gene. V was clipped by 7 bases and J by 5 bases, with 21 bases between them. This CDR3 contains 16 residues. In DNA, the CDR3 is TGTGCCAGCAAATACCCCGGGTTTGGGGGGGATCAGCCCCAGCATTTT. Its protein product is CASKYPGFGGDQPQHF.

The chain is built from TRBV7-2 and TRBJ2-2; 7 nucleotides match TRBD2. The CDR3 extends over 17 amino acids. Germline lookup yields CDR1 SGHTA and CDR2 FQGNSA. Trimming removed 7 bases from V and 7 bases from J; junction bases left unmatched: 18. CDR3 in amino acids: CASTSSLGGRVFGELFF. In nucleotides, the CDR3 is TGTGCCAGCACCTCCTCCCTGGGCGGGAGAGTTTTCGGGGAGCTGTTTTTT.

The chain links TRBV27 to TRBJ2-7; 9 nucleotides match TRBD1. CDR1 and CDR2 from the germline V gene are MNHEY and SMNVEV (reference sequence). V lost 8 bases and J lost 4; bases outside the gene matches: 12. This CDR3 is 15 amino acids long. In nucleotides, the CDR3 is TGTGCCAGCGGCCTTTTGGGACAGGGCCTATACGAGCAGTACTTC. It specifies CASGLLGQGLYEQYF.

The chain combines TRBV29-1 with TRBJ1-2; D not certain. The CDR3 contains 13 residues. Per the germline V gene, CDR1 is SQVTM and CDR2 is ANQGSEA. The ends were cut back, 2 bases at V and 4 bases at J, with 11 bases in the middle. DNA for the CDR3: TGCAGCGTTGAACCTGACACGGGCTATGGCTACACCTTC. Translation gives CSVEPDTGYGYTF.